The TCR beta chain under discussion was sequenced for a study of response to subunit inactivated influenza vaccine. Study conclusions and caveats: Seasonal influenza vaccination, on each occasion, was suggested by the authors to recruit few new T cells.

A word on this clonotype: The antigen is unknown.

TCRdb used MiXCR to reprocess the RT-PCR reads, holding one entry per CDR3 protein. In the table there are approximately 500,000 distinct CDR3 sequences, about 15% of which are singletons. Germline CDR1 reads MGHRA; CDR2 reads YSYEKL. The V gene lost 0 bases and the J gene lost 2 bases, with 11 bases spanning the gap. The CDR3 contains 15 residues. The V gene is TRBV4-1, the J gene TRBJ2-7, with D unclear. This TCR derives from a man aged 50 or older who received an inactivated influenza vaccine. Here the sequenced sample was PBMCs from blood, taken roughly 12 days after vaccination. CDR3 nucleotides: TGCGCCAGCAGCCAAGAATCCCTTCCCACCTACGAGCAGTACTTC. Its protein product is CASSQESLPTYEQYF.